The clone carrying this T cell receptor beta chain was detected a few times. What it binds is not known. The junction departs from germline at one end; a sequencing error may be responsible. This CDR3 is 14 amino acids long. Germline lookup yields CDR1 ENHRY and CDR2 SYGVKD. The data originate from a study of cytomegalovirus exposure and HLA in healthy donors. Points from the study as a whole: A later analysis linked a missense DCLRE1C variant to TCR beta V- and J-gene trimming. Some highly shared sequence variants likely arose as a pipeline artifact.

The PCR ran on 60 Vbeta and 13 Jbeta primers. The protocol was immunoSEQ multiplex PCR, while the TCRdb copy is restricted to in-frame clones and leaves out a portion. The repertoire includes about 130,000 clones, around three quarters of them detected once, and roughly 2.7% sits in the top ten. Sequencing was performed on PBMCs. This clonotype originated in a woman aged 60 to 75 in good health and CMV-seropositive. The V and J genes are TRBV10-3 and TRBJ1-1; 7 bases align to TRBD1. The CDR3 sequence is CAISVAGGNAEAFF. Written as DNA, the CDR3 is TGTGCCATCAGTGTGGCAGGGGGGAACGCTGAAGCTTTCTTT.